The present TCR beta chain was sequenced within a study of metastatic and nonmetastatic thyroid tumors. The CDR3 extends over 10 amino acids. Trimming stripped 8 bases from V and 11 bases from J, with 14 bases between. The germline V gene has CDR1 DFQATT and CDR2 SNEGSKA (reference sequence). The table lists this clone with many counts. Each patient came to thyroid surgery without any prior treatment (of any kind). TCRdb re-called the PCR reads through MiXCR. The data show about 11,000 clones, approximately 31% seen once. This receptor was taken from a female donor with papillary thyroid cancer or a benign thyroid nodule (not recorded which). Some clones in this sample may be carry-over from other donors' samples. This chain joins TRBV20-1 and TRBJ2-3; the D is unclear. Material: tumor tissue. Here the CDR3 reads CSTGSLEQYF. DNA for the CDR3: TGCAGTACTGGGTCATTGGAGCAGTATTTT.